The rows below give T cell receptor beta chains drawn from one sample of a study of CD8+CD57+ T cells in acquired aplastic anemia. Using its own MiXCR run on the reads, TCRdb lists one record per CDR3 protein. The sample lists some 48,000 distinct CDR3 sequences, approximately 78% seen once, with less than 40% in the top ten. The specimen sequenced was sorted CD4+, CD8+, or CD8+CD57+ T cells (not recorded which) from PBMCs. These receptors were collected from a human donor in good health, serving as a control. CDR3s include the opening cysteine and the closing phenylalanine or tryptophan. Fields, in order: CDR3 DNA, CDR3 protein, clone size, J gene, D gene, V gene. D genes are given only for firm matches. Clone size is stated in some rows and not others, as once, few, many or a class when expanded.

cdr3_nt: TGTGCCAGCAGCGCACAGGGTCGAGAGACCCAGTACTTC
cdr3_aa: CASSAQGRETQYF
clone_size: NA
j_call: TRBJ2-5
d_call: NA
v_call: TRBV13

cdr3_nt: TGTGCCAGCAGTGGACAGGGTGATTCACCCCTCCACTTT
cdr3_aa: CASSGQGDSPLHF
clone_size: few
j_call: TRBJ1-6
d_call: TRBD1
v_call: TRBV12-3/TRBV12-4

cdr3_nt: TGTGCCATCAGCGGAGGGTGGCAGGGTAATGAAAAACTGTTTTTT
cdr3_aa: CAISGGWQGNEKLFF
clone_size: few
j_call: TRBJ1-4
d_call: NA
v_call: TRBV10-3

cdr3_nt: TGTGCCAGCAGCACCGTTTGGGGGAAACAGTACGAGCAGTACTTC
cdr3_aa: CASSTVWGKQYEQYF
clone_size: NA
j_call: TRBJ2-7
d_call: NA
v_call: TRBV2

cdr3_nt: TGTGCTAGTGGTTTGGTACTAGGGACAGGGGGGCCCTACGAGCAGTACTTC
cdr3_aa: CASGLVLGTGGPYEQYF
clone_size: NA
j_call: TRBJ2-7
d_call: TRBD1
v_call: TRBV12-5

cdr3_nt: TGCGCCAGCAGTGAGTCCGCGGGACTAGCGAGGAATGAGCAGTTCTTC
cdr3_aa: CASSESAGLARNEQFF
clone_size: NA
j_call: TRBJ2-1
d_call: TRBD2
v_call: TRBV10-2

cdr3_nt: TGTGCCAGCAGCTTAAACGGCTATGGCTACACCTTC
cdr3_aa: CASSLNGYGYTF
clone_size: NA
j_call: TRBJ1-2
d_call: NA
v_call: TRBV11-2

cdr3_nt: TGCAGTGCTAGTCTCCGGACACAAGAGACCCAGTACTTC
cdr3_aa: CSASLRTQETQYF
clone_size: NA
j_call: TRBJ2-5
d_call: NA
v_call: TRBV20-1

cdr3_nt: TGTGCCAGCAGTGGGGACAGGGGCGGCTACACCTTC
cdr3_aa: CASSGDRGGYTF
clone_size: NA
j_call: TRBJ1-2
d_call: TRBD1
v_call: TRBV7-7

cdr3_nt: TGTGCCAGCAGTTACTCCCGGCAGGGAATCGATGGCTACACCTTC
cdr3_aa: CASSYSRQGIDGYTF
clone_size: few
j_call: TRBJ1-2
d_call: NA
v_call: TRBV6-5

cdr3_nt: TGTGCCACCAGTGTCCCGGGGGCTTCGGAGACCCAGTACTTC
cdr3_aa: CATSVPGASETQYF
clone_size: once
j_call: TRBJ2-5
d_call: NA
v_call: TRBV24-1

cdr3_nt: TGTGCCAGTAAGGATAGCGGGACCCGCAATGAGCAGTTCTTC
cdr3_aa: CASKDSGTRNEQFF
clone_size: NA
j_call: TRBJ2-1
d_call: TRBD2
v_call: TRBV19

cdr3_nt: TGTGCCAGTAGTATTGGTACCTGGGGGGCAGTCGTTAGAGACACTGAAGCTTTCTTT
cdr3_aa: CASSIGTWGAVVRDTEAFF
clone_size: NA
j_call: TRBJ1-1
d_call: NA
v_call: TRBV19

cdr3_nt: TGTGCCAGCAGCTTAGTAACGCCGGTGGAGACCCAGTACTTC
cdr3_aa: CASSLVTPVETQYF
clone_size: NA
j_call: TRBJ2-5
d_call: NA
v_call: TRBV7-3

cdr3_nt: TGTGCCAGCACCAGGACCACAGATACGCAGTATTTT
cdr3_aa: CASTRTTDTQYF
clone_size: few
j_call: TRBJ2-3
d_call: NA
v_call: TRBV2

cdr3_nt: TGTGCCAGCAGTTTCGTTGGGGGGACTGAAGCTTTCTTT
cdr3_aa: CASSFVGGTEAFF
clone_size: medium-sized
j_call: TRBJ1-1
d_call: NA
v_call: TRBV12-3/TRBV12-4

cdr3_nt: TGCAGCGGAATAGACAACTCCTACGAGCAGTACTTC
cdr3_aa: CSGIDNSYEQYF
clone_size: NA
j_call: TRBJ2-7
d_call: NA
v_call: TRBV29-1

cdr3_nt: TGTGCCAGCAGTTTGCGGCAGACTAACTATGGCTACACCTTC
cdr3_aa: CASSLRQTNYGYTF
clone_size: NA
j_call: TRBJ1-2
d_call: NA
v_call: TRBV12-3/TRBV12-4

cdr3_nt: TGTGCCAGCAGTCCATTTAGCACAGATACGCAGTATTTT
cdr3_aa: CASSPFSTDTQYF
clone_size: NA
j_call: TRBJ2-3
d_call: NA
v_call: TRBV25-1

cdr3_nt: TGTGCCATCAGAGGTACTCTGGGAGGGGCCAACGTCCTGACTTTC
cdr3_aa: CAIRGTLGGANVLTF
clone_size: NA
j_call: TRBJ2-6
d_call: NA
v_call: TRBV10-3

cdr3_nt: TGTGCCAGCAGTCCGACTAGCGGAGAGACCCAGTACTTC
cdr3_aa: CASSPTSGETQYF
clone_size: NA
j_call: TRBJ2-5
d_call: TRBD2
v_call: TRBV7-2

cdr3_nt: TGTGCCAGCAGTGATCGGGTTGGCAATCAGCCCCAGCATTTT
cdr3_aa: CASSDRVGNQPQHF
clone_size: few
j_call: TRBJ1-5
d_call: NA
v_call: TRBV25-1

cdr3_nt: TGCGCCAGCAGCTACGACAGGGGACCCTTCGAGCAGTACTTC
cdr3_aa: CASSYDRGPFEQYF
clone_size: NA
j_call: TRBJ2-7
d_call: TRBD1
v_call: TRBV5-1

cdr3_nt: TGTGCCACCAGCAGCCGAACAAACTATGGCTACACCTTC
cdr3_aa: CATSSRTNYGYTF
clone_size: once
j_call: TRBJ1-2
d_call: NA
v_call: TRBV15

cdr3_nt: TGCAGTGCTAGAGCCCAGGGTTTAGATACGCAGTATTTT
cdr3_aa: CSARAQGLDTQYF
clone_size: NA
j_call: TRBJ2-3
d_call: NA
v_call: TRBV20-1

cdr3_nt: TGCGCCAGCAGTGCTAGAGATAGCGGGAACAATGAGCAGTTCTTC
cdr3_aa: CASSARDSGNNEQFF
clone_size: NA
j_call: TRBJ2-1
d_call: TRBD2
v_call: TRBV10-2